Here is one T cell receptor beta chain with its context. As yet, its antigen is unknown. V was pared by 6 bases and J by 3 bases, with 11 bases between. CDR3 size: 13 residues. CDR1 and CDR2 (germline): MNHNS, SASEGT. The sample comes from a study of metastatic and nonmetastatic thyroid tumors. About the study: The study looked at repertoires side by side in blood and in tumor or nodule tissue from malignant and benign thyroid patients. General study results and limits: Across blood and tumor, TCR beta diversity in malignant thyroid tumors was reportedly significantly higher than in benign nodules.

Ahead of thyroid surgery, no patient had received treatment of any kind. As processed by the authors: In papillary thyroid cancer, a distant-metastasis classifier was built using CDR3 differences across clinicopathological groups. Using MiXCR, TCRdb re-called clones from the PCR reads. The V and J calls and clone size are TCRdb's, not the authors'. The table has some 28,000 clones, around a fifth seen once; the top ten hold under 45%. The receptor was derived from a female donor with papillary thyroid cancer or a benign thyroid nodule (not recorded which). Some clones in this sample may be carry-over from other donors' samples. Source material: blood. V usage is TRBV6-1 and J usage is TRBJ2-5; D unclear. The CDR3 DNA follows: TGTGCCAGCAGCCCCTACGGCGAAGAGACCCAGTACTTC. It encodes CASSPYGEETQYF.